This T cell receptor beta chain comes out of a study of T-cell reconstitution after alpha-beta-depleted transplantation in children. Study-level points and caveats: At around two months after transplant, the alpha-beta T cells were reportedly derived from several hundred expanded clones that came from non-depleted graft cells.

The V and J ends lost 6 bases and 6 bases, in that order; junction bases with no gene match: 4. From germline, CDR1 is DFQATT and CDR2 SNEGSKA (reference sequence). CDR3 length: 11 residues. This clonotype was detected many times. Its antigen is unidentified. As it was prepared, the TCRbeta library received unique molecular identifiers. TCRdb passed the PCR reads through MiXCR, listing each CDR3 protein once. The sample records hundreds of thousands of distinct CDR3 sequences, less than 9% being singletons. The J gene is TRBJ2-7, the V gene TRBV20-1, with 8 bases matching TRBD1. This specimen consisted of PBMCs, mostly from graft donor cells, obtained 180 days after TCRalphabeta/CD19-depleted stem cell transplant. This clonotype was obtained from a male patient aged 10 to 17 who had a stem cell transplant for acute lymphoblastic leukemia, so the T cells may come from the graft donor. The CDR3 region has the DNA TGCAGTGCGCACAGGGGGGCCGAGCAGTACTTC. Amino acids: CSAHRGAEQYF.